This TCR beta chain stems from a study of shared clonotypes between healthy human individuals. Overall study: Each donor contributed plates that comprised three CD4 naive, three CD4 memory, two CD8 naive and one CD8 memory. Study results and limitations: Naive subsets typically showed greater estimated richness than memory subsets. All-four-donor shared clonotypes had higher generation probabilities than non-shared clonotypes did.

There are 14 residues in the CDR3. Germline V gene data show CDR1 as SNHLY and CDR2 as FYNNEI. Trimming took off 1 base at V and 1 base at J, with 7 bases between the two ends. Of note for this clone: Its antigen is still unknown.

Measured with immunoSEQ multiplex PCR; TCRdb has only the in-frame clones, and not every one. The repertoire includes 1.4 million to 1.5 million clones, around 97% of them detected once, and approximately 1% sits in the top ten. The clonotype was recovered from a young man in good health. The specimen sequenced was naive CD4+ T cells sorted from blood. Described subset: CD45RA+ positively selected. V gene TRBV2 combines with J gene TRBJ1-1; no firm D call. The CDR3 reads CASSEVLTNTEAFF. The CDR3 DNA follows: TGTGCCAGCAGTGAAGTACTGACGAACACTGAAGCTTTCTTT.